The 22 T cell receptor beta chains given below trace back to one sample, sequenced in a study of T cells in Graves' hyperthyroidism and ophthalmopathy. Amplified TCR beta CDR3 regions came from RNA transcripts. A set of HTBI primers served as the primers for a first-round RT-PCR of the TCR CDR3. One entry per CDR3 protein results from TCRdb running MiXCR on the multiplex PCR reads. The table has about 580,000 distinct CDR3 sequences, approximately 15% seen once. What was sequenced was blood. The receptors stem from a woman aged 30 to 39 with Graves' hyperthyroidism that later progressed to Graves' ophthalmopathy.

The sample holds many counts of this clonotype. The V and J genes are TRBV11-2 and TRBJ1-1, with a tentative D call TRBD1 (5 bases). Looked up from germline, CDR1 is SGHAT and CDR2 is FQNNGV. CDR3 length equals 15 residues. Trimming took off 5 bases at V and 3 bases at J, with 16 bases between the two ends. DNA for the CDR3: TGTGCCAGCAGCGCCCAGGGACGGTTGGACACTGAAGCTTTCTTT. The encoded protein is CASSAQGRLDTEAFF.

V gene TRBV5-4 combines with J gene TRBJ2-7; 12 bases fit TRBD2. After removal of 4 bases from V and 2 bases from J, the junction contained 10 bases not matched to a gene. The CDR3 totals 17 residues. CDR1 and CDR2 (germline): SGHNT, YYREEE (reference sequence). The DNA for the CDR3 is TGTGCCAGCAGCCAATCTAGCGGGAGGGCCGCCACCTACGAGCAGTACTTC. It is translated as CASSQSSGRAATYEQYF.

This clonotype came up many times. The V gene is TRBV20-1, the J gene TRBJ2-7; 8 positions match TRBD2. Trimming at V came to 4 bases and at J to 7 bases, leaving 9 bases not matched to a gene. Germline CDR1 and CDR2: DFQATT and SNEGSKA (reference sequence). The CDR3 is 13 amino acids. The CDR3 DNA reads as TGCAGTGCTAAACCGGGACTAGGGGAAGAGCAGTACTTC. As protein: CSAKPGLGEEQYF.

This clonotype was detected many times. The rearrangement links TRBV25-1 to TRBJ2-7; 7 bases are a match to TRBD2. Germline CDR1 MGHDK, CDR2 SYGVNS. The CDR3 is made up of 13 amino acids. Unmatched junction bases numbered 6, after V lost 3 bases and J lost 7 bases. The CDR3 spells CASSETGEGEQYF. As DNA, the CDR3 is TGTGCCAGCAGTGAGACCGGGGAGGGAGAGCAGTACTTC.

CDR3 residues: CSARGIAGGRDTGELFF. As DNA, the CDR3 is TGCAGTGCTAGAGGGATAGCGGGAGGACGGGACACCGGGGAGCTGTTTTTT. The V gene is TRBV20-1, the J gene TRBJ2-2; TRBD2 matches 10 bases. V dropped 1 base and J dropped 3; count of bases not matched to a gene: 8. In germline, CDR1 is DFQATT, CDR2 SNEGSKA (reference sequence). This CDR3 has 17 residues.

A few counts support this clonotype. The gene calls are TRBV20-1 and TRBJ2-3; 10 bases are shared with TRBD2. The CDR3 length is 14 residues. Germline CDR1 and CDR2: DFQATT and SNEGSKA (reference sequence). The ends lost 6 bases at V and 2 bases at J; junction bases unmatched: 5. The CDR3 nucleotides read TGCAGTGCGGCGGGACTAGCGATCACAGATACGCAGTATTTT. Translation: CSAAGLAITDTQYF.

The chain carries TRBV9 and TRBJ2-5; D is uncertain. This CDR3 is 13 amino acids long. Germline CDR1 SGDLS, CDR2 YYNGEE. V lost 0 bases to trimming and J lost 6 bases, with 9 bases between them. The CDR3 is CASSVAQRQTQYF. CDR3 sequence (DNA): TGTGCCAGCAGCGTAGCTCAGCGACAGACCCAGTACTTC.

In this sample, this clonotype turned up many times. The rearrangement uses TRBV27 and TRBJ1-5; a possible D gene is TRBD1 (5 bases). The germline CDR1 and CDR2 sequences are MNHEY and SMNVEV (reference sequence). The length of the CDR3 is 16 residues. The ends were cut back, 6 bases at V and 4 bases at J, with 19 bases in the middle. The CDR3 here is CASSPGAGGRNQPQHF. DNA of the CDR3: TGTGCCAGCAGCCCCGGAGCCGGGGGTAGAAATCAGCCCCAGCATTTT.

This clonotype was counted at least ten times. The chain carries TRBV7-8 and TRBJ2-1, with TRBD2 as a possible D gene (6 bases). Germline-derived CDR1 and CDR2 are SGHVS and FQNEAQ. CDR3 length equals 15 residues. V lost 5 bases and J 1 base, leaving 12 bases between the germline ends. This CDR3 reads CASSQTRRSYNEQFF. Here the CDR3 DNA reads TGTGCCAGCAGCCAGACTAGACGGTCCTACAATGAGCAGTTCTTC.

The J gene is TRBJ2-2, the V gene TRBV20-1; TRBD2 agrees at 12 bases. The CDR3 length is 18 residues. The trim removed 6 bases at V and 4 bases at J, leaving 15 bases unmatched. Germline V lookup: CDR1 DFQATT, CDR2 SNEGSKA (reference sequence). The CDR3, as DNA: TGCAGTGCCTCAGCCCCTCTAGCGGGAGGGCCGCGCACCGGGGAGCTGTTTTTT. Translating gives CSASAPLAGGPRTGELFF.

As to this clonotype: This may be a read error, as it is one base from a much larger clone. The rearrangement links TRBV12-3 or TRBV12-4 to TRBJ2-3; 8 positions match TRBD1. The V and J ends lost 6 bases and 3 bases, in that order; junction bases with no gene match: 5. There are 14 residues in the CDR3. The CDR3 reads CASSRDRRTDTQYF. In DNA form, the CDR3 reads TGTGCCAGCAGCCGGGACAGGCGGACAGATACGCAGTATTTT.

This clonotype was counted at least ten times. The CDR3 region is CASNQHGSGNTDTQYF. The CDR3 nucleotides read TGTGCCAGTAACCAACACGGTTCGGGGAACACAGATACGCAGTATTTT. This sequence joins TRBV19 and TRBJ2-3; D is perhaps TRBD2 (5 bases). The germline CDR1 and CDR2 sequences are LNHDA and SQIVND (reference sequence). V lost 7 bases to trimming and J lost 2 bases, with 19 bases between them. This CDR3 comprises 16 residues.

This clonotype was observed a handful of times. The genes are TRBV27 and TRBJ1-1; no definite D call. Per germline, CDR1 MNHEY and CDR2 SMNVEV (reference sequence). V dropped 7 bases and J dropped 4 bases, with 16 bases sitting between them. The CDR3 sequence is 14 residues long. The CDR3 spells CASIGSGWSTEAFF. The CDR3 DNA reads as TGTGCCAGCATCGGGTCAGGTTGGAGCACTGAAGCTTTCTTT.

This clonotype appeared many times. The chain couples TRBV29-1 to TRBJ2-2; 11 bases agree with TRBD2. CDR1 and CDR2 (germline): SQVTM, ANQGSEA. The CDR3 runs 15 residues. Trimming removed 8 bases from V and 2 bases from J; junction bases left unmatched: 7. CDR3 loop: CSTRGTSGNTGELFF. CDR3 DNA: TGCAGCACCCGAGGGACTAGCGGAAACACCGGGGAGCTGTTTTTT.

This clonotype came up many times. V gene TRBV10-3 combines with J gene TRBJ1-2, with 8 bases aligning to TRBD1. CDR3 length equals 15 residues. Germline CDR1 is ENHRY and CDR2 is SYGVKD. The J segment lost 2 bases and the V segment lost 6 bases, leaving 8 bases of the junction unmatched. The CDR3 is CAIRGTGLQNYGYTF. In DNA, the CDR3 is TGTGCCATCAGGGGGACAGGCCTGCAGAACTATGGCTACACCTTC.

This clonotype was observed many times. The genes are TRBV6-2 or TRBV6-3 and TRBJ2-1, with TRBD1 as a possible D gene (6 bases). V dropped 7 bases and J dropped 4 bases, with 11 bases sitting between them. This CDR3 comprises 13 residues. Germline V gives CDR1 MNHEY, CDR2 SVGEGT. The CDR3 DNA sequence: TGTGCCAGCACGGAAAGGGGGTACAATGAGCAGTTCTTC. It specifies CASTERGYNEQFF.

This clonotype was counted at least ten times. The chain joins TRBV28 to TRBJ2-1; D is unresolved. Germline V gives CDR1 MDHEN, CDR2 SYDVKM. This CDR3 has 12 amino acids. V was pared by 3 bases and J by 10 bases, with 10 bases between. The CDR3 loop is CASSFPIREQFF. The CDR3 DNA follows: TGTGCCAGCAGTTTTCCCATCCGCGAGCAGTTCTTC.

This chain's CDR3 is CAWSDLAGYYNEQFF. The CDR3 DNA sequence: TGTGCCTGGAGTGACCTAGCGGGATACTACAATGAGCAGTTCTTC. The gene calls are TRBV30 and TRBJ2-1; 9 bases line up with TRBD2. The V gene's germline CDR1 is GTSNPN and CDR2 SVGIG (reference sequence). The CDR3 consists of 15 residues. The V and J ends lost 1 base and 3 bases, in that order; junction bases with no gene match: 4.

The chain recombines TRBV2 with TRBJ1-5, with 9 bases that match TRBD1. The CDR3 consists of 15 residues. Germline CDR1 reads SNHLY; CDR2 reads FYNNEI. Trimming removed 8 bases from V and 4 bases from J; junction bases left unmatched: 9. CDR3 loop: CASRNGGQGNQPQHF. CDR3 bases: TGTGCCAGCCGAAACGGGGGACAGGGTAATCAGCCCCAGCATTTT.

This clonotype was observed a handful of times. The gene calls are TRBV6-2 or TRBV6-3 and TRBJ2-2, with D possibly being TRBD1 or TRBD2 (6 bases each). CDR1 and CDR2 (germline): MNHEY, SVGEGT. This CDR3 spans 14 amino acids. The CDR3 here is CQTRPGAGTGELFF. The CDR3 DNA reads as TGTCAAACCAGGCCGGGGGCGGGCACCGGGGAGCTGTTTTTT.

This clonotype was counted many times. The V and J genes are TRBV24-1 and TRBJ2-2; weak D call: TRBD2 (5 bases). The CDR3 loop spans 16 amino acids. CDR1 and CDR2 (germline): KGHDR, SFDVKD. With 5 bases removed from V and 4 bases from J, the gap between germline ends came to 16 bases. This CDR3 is CATSGTIGEGTGELFF. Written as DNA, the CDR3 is TGTGCCACCAGTGGGACGATAGGAGAGGGCACCGGGGAGCTGTTTTTT.

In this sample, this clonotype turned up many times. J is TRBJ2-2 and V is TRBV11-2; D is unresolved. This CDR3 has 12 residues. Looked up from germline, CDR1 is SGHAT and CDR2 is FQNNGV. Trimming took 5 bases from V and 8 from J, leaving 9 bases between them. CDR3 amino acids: CASSATYGELFF. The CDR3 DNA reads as TGTGCCAGCAGCGCGACGTATGGGGAGCTGTTTTTT.